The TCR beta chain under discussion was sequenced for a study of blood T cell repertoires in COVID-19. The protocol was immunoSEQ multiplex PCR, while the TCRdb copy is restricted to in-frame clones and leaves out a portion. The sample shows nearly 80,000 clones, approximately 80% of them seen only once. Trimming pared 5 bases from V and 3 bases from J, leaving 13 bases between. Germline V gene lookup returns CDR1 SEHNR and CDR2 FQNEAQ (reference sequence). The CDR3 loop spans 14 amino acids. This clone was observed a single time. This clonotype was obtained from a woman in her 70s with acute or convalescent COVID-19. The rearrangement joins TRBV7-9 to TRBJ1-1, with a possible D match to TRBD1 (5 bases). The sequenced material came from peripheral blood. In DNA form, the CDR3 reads TGTGCCAGCAGCCTGGCGGGGGTCCACACTGAAGCTTTCTTT. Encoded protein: CASSLAGVHTEAFF.